This T cell receptor (beta chain) was recorded in a study of T cell responses to AZD1222 COVID-19 vaccine. Method: immunoSEQ multiplex PCR; TCRdb's copy keeps in-frame clones and lacks some. The sample includes roughly 95,000 clones, 92% of them seen just once. CDR1 LGHDT and CDR2 YNNKEL come from the germline V gene (reference sequence). V was clipped by 3 bases and J by 3 bases; unmatched bases: 2. This CDR3 spans 13 amino acids. This chain joins TRBV3-1 (or the pseudogene TRBV3-2) and TRBJ2-7, with TRBD1 matching over 7 bases. Material: peripheral blood, obtained 28 days after the second AZD1222 dose. This TCR derives from an adult who received the AZD1222 COVID-19 vaccine. The CDR3 DNA reads TGTGCCAGCAGCCACCCAGGGGGCTACGAGCAGTACTTC. Protein: CASSHPGGYEQYF.